The T cell receptor beta chain under discussion was sequenced for a study of blood T cell repertoires in COVID-19. Trimming stripped 5 bases from V and 0 bases from J, with 8 bases between. The length of the CDR3 is 14 residues. Germline-derived CDR1 and CDR2 are SEHNR and FQNEAQ (reference sequence). In the authors' workflow: Reference gene primer amplification gave estimated nucleated cell counts. Clones were sequenced by immunoSEQ multiplex PCR, and TCRdb holds only the in-frame ones, with some missing. V, J and clone size are taken as reported in that table, and D and trimming were inferred from the DNA itself. Among 95,000 to 150,000 clones, over 65% were seen once, and the ten largest hold about 4.5%.

The clonotype was recovered from a woman between 65 and 79 years old with acute or convalescent COVID-19. Material: peripheral blood. The chain recombines TRBV7-9 with TRBJ1-3, with unresolved D. In DNA form, the CDR3 reads TGTGCCAGCAGCCGAGAAAACTCTGGAAACACCATATATTTT. This gives the protein CASSRENSGNTIYF.